This entry lists 6 T cell receptor beta chains sequenced from one sample in a study of T cell repertoires in aging, cancer and after chemotherapy. A mixed TRB-A/B primer pool amplified rearranged TRB by multiplex touch-down PCR. From the multiplex PCR reads, TCRdb called clonotypes with MiXCR, one entry per CDR3 protein. Seen here are 10,000 to 15,000 distinct CDR3 sequences, approximately 27% observed once, and the top ten hold 8.5% to 9.5%. Peripheral blood genomic DNA, not sorted cells or RNA, was the template. The specimen sequenced was blood. The receptor source for this set is a human donor with a blood cancer.

This clonotype has more than one count but fewer than ten. The gene calls are TRBV5-1 and TRBJ2-2; D may be TRBD2 (5 bases). This CDR3 contains 13 residues. V was trimmed by 0 bases and J by 7 bases, leaving 7 bases between them. Looked up from germline, CDR1 is SGHRS and CDR2 is YFSETQ. CDR3 bases: TGCGCCAGCAGCTTGGGTCGGGACGGGGAGCTGTTTTTT. It translates to CASSLGRDGELFF. Looking up the rest from reference TRBV5-1 and TRBJ2-2 gives the full variable domain: KAGVTQTPRYLIKTRGQQVTLSCSPISGHRSVSWYQQTPGQGLQFLFEYFSETQRNKGNFPGRFSGRQFSNSRSEMNVSTLELGDSALYLCASSLGRDGELFFGEGSRLTVL.

This clonotype came up a few times. This chain connects TRBV18 to TRBJ2-1, with a possible D match to TRBD2 (6 bases). Trimming shortened V by 6 bases and J by 8 bases, and 20 bases separated the two germline ends. Germline lookup yields CDR1 KGHSH and CDR2 LQKENI. The CDR3 loop spans 15 amino acids. The CDR3 DNA is TGTGCCAGCTCCCAACTCTCGACCGGGAGTGATGAGCAGTTCTTC. Its translation: CASSQLSTGSDEQFF.

This clonotype counts as medium-sized. The rearrangement joins TRBV18 to TRBJ2-2; D may be TRBD1 (6 bases). The CDR3 is 15 residues long. Germline V gene lookup returns CDR1 KGHSH and CDR2 LQKENI. The V end was cut by 5 bases, the J end by 1 base, with 11 bases between. CDR3 in amino acids: CASSTGIVNTGELFF. CDR3 DNA sequence: TGTGCCAGCTCAACAGGGATTGTGAACACCGGGGAGCTGTTTTTT. Filled out from reference TRBV18 and TRBJ2-2, the complete variable domain reads NAGVMQNPRHLVRRRGQEARLRCSPMKGHSHVYWYRQLPEEGLKFMVYLQKENIIDESGMPKERFSAEFPKEGPSILRIQQVVRGDSAAYFCASSTGIVNTGELFFGEGSRLTVL.

By frequency in the sample, this clonotype is medium-sized. The chain joins TRBV15 to TRBJ2-7; weak D call: TRBD1 (6 bases). V was trimmed by 5 bases and J by 4 bases, leaving 9 bases between them. Germline CDR1 is LNHNV and CDR2 is YYDKDF (reference sequence). The CDR3 has 12 residues. The CDR3 spells CATSGDTYEQYF. The CDR3 nucleotides read TGTGCCACCAGCGGGGACACTTACGAGCAGTACTTC.

This clonotype qualifies as medium-sized. V gene TRBV27 combines with J gene TRBJ2-2, with D possibly TRBD2 on 6 matching bases. CDR3 length equals 16 residues. The germline V gene encodes CDR1 MNHEY and CDR2 SMNVEV (reference sequence). Trimming removed 6 bases at V and 4 bases at J, with 18 bases between. The CDR3 nucleotides are TGTGCCAGCAGCTACGCGGGGCAGGGTGGCACCGGGGAGCTGTTTTTT. Protein: CASSYAGQGGTGELFF.

This clonotype is labeled as medium-sized (0.01 to 0.1%). CDR3 DNA: TGCAGCGTTGTACCCACTAGCGGGAAATGGGATGAGCAGTTCTTC. Amino acids: CSVVPTSGKWDEQFF. The rearrangement joins TRBV29-1 to TRBJ2-1; 10 bases align to TRBD2. The V segment lost 4 bases and the J segment 8 bases; nucleotides outside the gene matches: 11. Germline CDR1 SQVTM, CDR2 ANQGSEA. This CDR3 has 15 residues.